Detailed here is one TCR beta chain. Under the authors' procedure: The assay estimated nucleated cells by amplifying reference gene primers. TCRdb's table, derived via immunoSEQ multiplex PCR, lists solely in-frame clones and lacks some. That table gives V, J and clone size, and the DNA gave D and trimming. The sample yields 90,000 to 120,000 clones, roughly 90% seen once. The data stem from a study of blood T cell repertoires in COVID-19. Study-wide context: PBMCs, B-cell-depleted T cells, or T cells were the source of the cDNA or gDNA that made up the material.

V shed 4 bases and J 0 bases; nucleotides not matched to a gene: 8. This CDR3 spans 17 amino acids. In germline, CDR1 is MNHEY, CDR2 SMNVEV (reference sequence). This rearrangement joins TRBV27 to TRBJ1-5; 8 positions agree with TRBD1. Specimen: peripheral blood. This clonotype originated in a human donor in a cohort sampled during active COVID-19. This chain's CDR3 is CASSSHPDRVSNQPQHF. For the CDR3, the DNA is TGTGCCAGCAGTTCCCACCCGGACAGGGTTAGCAATCAGCCCCAGCATTTT.